This T cell receptor (beta chain) originates from a study of beta chain features in type 1 diabetes. Study-wide context: Regarding age, gender and cell yields, patients proved similar to healthy donors. Findings and caveats of the study: Type 1 diabetes patients had moderately but significantly shorter TCRB CDR3s in all four CD4+ subsets. Whether TCRB rearrangement is influenced by HLA type went unresolved here.

This CDR3 is 14 amino acids long. The germline V gene encodes CDR1 GTSNPN and CDR2 SVGIG (reference sequence). J was trimmed by 5 bases and V by 3 bases; bases with no gene match: 5. Since all of the isolated RNA was reverse transcribed, expressed TCRB transcripts were what got sequenced. Assay: immunoSEQ multiplex PCR; the TCRdb copy retains only in-frame clones and omits some. The sample includes fewer than 450,000 clones, approximately 15% of them seen just once. About this clone: What it binds is unknown.

The V gene is TRBV30, the J gene TRBJ1-4; TRBD1 agrees at 8 bases. The sequence was collected from a woman between 18 and 29 years old with type 1 diabetes. Sequencing used naive CD4+ T cells from blood. The CDR3 reads CAWRYRTGNEKLFF. The CDR3 bases are TGTGCCTGGAGGTACCGGACAGGGAATGAAAAACTGTTTTTT.